This TCR beta chain was identified in a study of cytomegalovirus exposure and HLA in healthy donors. Both 60 Vbeta primers and 13 Jbeta primers went into the PCR. TCRdb's table, derived via immunoSEQ multiplex PCR, lists solely in-frame clones and lacks some. This sample's table has some 130,000 clones. Whole-study findings and limits: Prior analysis indicated that the majority of TCR beta V segments exhibited productivity approximately 87% or approximately 30% of the time.

It was healthy bone marrow donors who served as donors. About this clone itself: Its specificity is not known.

The origin of this receptor is a woman aged 40 to 55 in good health and CMV-seropositive. The sample taken for sequencing was PBMCs.

The CDR3 region is CASSYSPTGTGEQYF. The CDR3 DNA sequence: TGTGCCAGCAGTTACTCGCCGACAGGTACGGGCGAGCAGTACTTC. This rearrangement joins TRBV6-6 to TRBJ2-5, with a tentative D call TRBD1 (6 bases). The end of the DNA is better explained by TRBJ2-7, so the J call may be wrong. Germline loops: CDR1 MNHNY, CDR2 SVGAGI (reference sequence). The CDR3 has 15 amino acids.